The clone carrying this TCR beta chain was counted only a few times. Its antigen is currently unknown. The CDR3 spans 17 residues. After removal of 5 bases from V and 8 bases from J, the junction contained 16 bases not matched to a gene. Germline CDR1 reads MNHNY; CDR2 reads SVGAGI (reference sequence). This record belongs to a study of T-cell memory formation after mild COVID-19. Study in general: Largely donor-specific sequence clusters came from a couple of donors.

It was 5'RACE with constant-segment primers that produced the TCR alpha and TCR beta cDNA libraries, which carried sample barcodes and UMIs. MiXCR was run by TCRdb on the 5' RACE reads, yielding one entry per CDR3 protein. The data show under 300,000 distinct CDR3 sequences, approximately 7.6% seen once. Study findings and constraints: The authors left the SARS-CoV-2 specificity of second-wave clones peaking on day 37 unconfirmed.

This receptor was taken from a man aged 18 to 35 who had mild COVID-19 (a few samples of this study predate the infection). Cell type and time point are not known. The V and J genes are TRBV6-6 and TRBJ1-2, with 11 bases aligning to TRBD1. Sequenced material: PBMCs or a T cell subset sorted from them (not recorded which). CDR3 in amino acids: CASSTAGQGADWLGYTF. DNA of the CDR3: TGTGCCAGCAGTACGGCCGGACAGGGGGCCGATTGGCTAGGCTACACCTTC.